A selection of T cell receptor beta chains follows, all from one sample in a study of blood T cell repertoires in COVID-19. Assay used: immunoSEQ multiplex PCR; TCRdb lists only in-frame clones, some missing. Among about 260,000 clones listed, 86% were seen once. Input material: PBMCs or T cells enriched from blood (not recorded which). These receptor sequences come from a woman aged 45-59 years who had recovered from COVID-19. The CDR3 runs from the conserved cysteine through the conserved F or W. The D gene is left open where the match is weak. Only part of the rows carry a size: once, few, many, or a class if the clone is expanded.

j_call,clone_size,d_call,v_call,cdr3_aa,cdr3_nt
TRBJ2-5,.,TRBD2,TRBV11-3,CASSPGLAGRQETQYF,TGTGCCAGCAGCCCGGGACTAGCGGGCCGACAAGAGACCCAGTACTTC
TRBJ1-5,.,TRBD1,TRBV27,CASRLTGDFYQPQHF,TGTGCCAGCAGACTCACAGGGGATTTCTATCAGCCCCAGCATTTT
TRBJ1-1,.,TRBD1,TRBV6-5,CASRFGTANTEAFF,TGTGCCAGCAGGTTCGGGACAGCCAACACTGAAGCTTTCTTT
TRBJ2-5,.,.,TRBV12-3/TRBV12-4,CASRIDGEETQYF,TGTGCCAGCAGGATAGACGGGGAAGAGACCCAGTACTTC
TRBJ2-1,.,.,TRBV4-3,CASSQDMGSHNEQFF,TGCGCCAGCAGCCAAGATATGGGGAGCCACAATGAGCAGTTCTTC
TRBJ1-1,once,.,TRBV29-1,CSVEGRGNTEAFF,TGCAGCGTTGAAGGTAGGGGTAACACTGAAGCTTTCTTT
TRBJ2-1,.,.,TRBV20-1,CSAYSNEQFF,TGCAGTGCTTACAGCAATGAGCAGTTCTTC
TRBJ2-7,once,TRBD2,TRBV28,CASSSGTSGSYEQYF,TGTGCCAGCAGTTCCGGGACTAGCGGGAGCTACGAGCAGTACTTC
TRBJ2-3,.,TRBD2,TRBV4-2,CASSQGSSGSATDTQYF,TGTGCCAGCAGCCAAGGTAGTAGCGGGAGCGCCACAGATACGCAGTATTTT
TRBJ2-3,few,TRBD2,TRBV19,CASTVGGALDTQYF,TGTGCCAGTACGGTCGGGGGGGCCTTAGATACGCAGTATTTT
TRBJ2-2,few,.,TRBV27,CASSFTYTGELFF,TGTGCCAGCAGTTTTACATACACCGGGGAGCTGTTTTTT
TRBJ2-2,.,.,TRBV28,CASSLRSHAGTGELFF,TGTGCCAGCAGTTTGCGAAGCCACGCGGGGACCGGGGAGCTGTTTTTT
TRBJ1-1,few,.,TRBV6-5,CASSSPRGNTEAFF,TGTGCCAGCAGTTCCCCTCGGGGAAACACTGAAGCTTTCTTT
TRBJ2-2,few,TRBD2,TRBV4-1,CASSQGGLAGAAGELFF,TGCGCCAGCAGCCAGGGCGGACTAGCGGGAGCGGCCGGGGAGCTGTTTTTT
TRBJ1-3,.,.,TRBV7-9,CASSDGQPLSGNTIYF,TGTGCCAGCAGCGACGGACAGCCTCTCTCTGGAAACACCATATATTTT
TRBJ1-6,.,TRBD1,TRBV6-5,CASSYSHRGYSPLHF,TGTGCCAGCAGTTACTCGCACAGGGGTTATTCACCCCTCCACTTT
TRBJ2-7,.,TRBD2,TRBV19,CASSGLAGVYEQYF,TGTGCCAGTAGCGGACTAGCGGGGGTCTACGAGCAGTACTTC
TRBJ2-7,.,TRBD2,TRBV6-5,CASSFYGTSGYEQYF,TGTGCCAGCAGTTTTTACGGGACTAGCGGTTACGAGCAGTACTTC
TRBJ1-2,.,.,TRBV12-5,CASGLVLRNPPENGYTF,TGTGCTAGTGGTTTGGTACTTAGGAATCCCCCGGAGAATGGCTACACCTTC
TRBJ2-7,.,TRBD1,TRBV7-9,CASSRPVRGLFEQYF,TGTGCCAGCAGCCGACCTGTCAGGGGGCTCTTCGAACAGTACTTC
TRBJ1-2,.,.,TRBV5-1,CASSLIAGDYGYTF,TGCGCCAGCAGCCTCATTGCAGGGGACTATGGCTACACCTTC
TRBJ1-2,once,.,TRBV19,CASSIGGQGNRAYGYTF,TGTGCCAGTAGTATAGGGGGGCAGGGGAACAGGGCTTATGGCTACACCTTC
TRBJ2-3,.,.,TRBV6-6,CASLRFRSDDTQYF,TGTGCCAGCCTGAGATTCCGATCCGATGATACGCAGTATTTT
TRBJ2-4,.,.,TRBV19,CASSIGAMGLPEGYIQYF,TGTGCCAGTAGTATAGGCGCAATGGGACTCCCCGAGGGGTACATTCAGTACTTC
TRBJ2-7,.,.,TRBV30,CAWSGAGMDEQYF,TGTGCCTGGAGTGGGGCAGGGATGGACGAGCAGTACTTC
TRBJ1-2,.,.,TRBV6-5,CASSYRSSNYGYTF,TGTGCCAGCAGTTACCGTAGTAGTAACTATGGCTACACCTTC
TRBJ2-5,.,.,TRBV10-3,CAISEVGEETQYF,TGTGCCATCAGTGAGGTTGGAGAAGAGACCCAGTACTTC
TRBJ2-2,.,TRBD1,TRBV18,CASSPAVGQGNTGELFF,TGTGCCAGCTCACCAGCGGTGGGACAGGGGAACACCGGGGAGCTGTTTTTT
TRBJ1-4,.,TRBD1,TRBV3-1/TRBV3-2,CASSQSQNRGTTNEKLFF,TGTGCCAGCAGCCAATCTCAGAACAGGGGGACAACTAATGAAAAACTGTTTTTT
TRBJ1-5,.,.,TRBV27,CASRPSSRDYHSNQPQHF,TGTGCCAGCAGGCCATCTTCGCGGGACTACCATAGCAATCAGCCCCAGCATTTT
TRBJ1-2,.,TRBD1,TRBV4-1,CASSQGTGRSGYTF,TGCGCCAGCAGCCAAGGGACAGGGAGAAGCGGCTACACCTTC
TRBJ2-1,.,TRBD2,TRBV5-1,CASSSMTSGSNEQFF,TGCGCCAGCAGCTCCATGACTAGCGGGAGCAATGAGCAGTTCTTC
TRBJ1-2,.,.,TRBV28,CASSFGGLYGYTF,TGTGCCAGCAGTTTCGGGGGGCTCTATGGCTACACCTTC
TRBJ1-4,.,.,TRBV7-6,CASSQAVTGNREKLFF,TGTGCCAGCAGCCAGGCCGTTACGGGGAATCGTGAAAAACTGTTTTTT
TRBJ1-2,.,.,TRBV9,CASSAPNRLGLGYGYTF,TGTGCCAGCAGCGCACCAAACCGGCTGGGGCTCGGCTATGGCTACACCTTC
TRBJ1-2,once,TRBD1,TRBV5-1,CASSRGGQGLLNYGYTF,TGCGCCAGCAGCCGTGGGGGACAGGGACTCCTTAACTATGGCTACACCTTC
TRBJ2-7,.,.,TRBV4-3,CASSQVRVSYEQYF,TGCGCCAGCAGCCAAGTCAGGGTCTCCTACGAGCAGTACTTC
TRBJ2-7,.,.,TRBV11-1,CASSLVGGSYEQYF,TGTGCCAGCAGCTTAGTGGGCGGGTCCTACGAGCAGTACTTC
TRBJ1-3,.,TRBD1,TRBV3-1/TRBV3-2,CASSRCPSGTASSGNTIYF,TGTGCCAGCAGCCGCTGCCCCTCCGGGACAGCCAGCTCTGGAAACACCATATATTTT
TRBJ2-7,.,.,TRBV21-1,CASSKGLGRTHEQYF,TGTGCCAGCAGCAAAGGGCTCGGGAGGACTCACGAGCAGTACTTC
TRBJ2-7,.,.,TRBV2,CASSDQGFFYEQYF,TGTGCCAGCAGTGACCAGGGGTTTTTCTACGAGCAGTACTTC
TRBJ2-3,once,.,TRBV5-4,CASSNLASGTDTQYF,TGTGCCAGCAGCAACCTAGCCTCCGGCACAGATACGCAGTATTTT
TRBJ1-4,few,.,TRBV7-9,CASSLTGNEKLFF,TGTGCCAGCAGTCTGACAGGCAATGAAAAACTGTTTTTT
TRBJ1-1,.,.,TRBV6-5,CASSTGGLMNTEAFF,TGTGCCAGCAGTACTGGAGGGCTTATGAACACTGAAGCTTTCTTT
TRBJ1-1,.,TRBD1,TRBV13,CASSATGTGVNTEAFF,TGTGCCAGCAGCGCTACCGGGACAGGGGTCAACACTGAAGCTTTCTTT
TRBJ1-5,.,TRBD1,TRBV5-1,CASSLGTGGSQPQHF,TGCGCCAGCAGCTTGGGGACAGGGGGCAGTCAGCCCCAGCATTTT
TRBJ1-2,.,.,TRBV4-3,CASSQWGGTGTNYGYTF,TGCGCCAGCAGCCAATGGGGGGGAACAGGGACCAACTATGGCTACACCTTC
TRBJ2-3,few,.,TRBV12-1,CASSSPGLAVPSTDTQYF,TGTGCCAGCAGCTCGCCGGGACTAGCGGTTCCTAGCACAGATACGCAGTATTTT
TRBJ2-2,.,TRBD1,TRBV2,CASRGDRANTGELFF,TGTGCCAGCAGGGGAGACAGGGCGAACACCGGGGAGCTGTTTTTT
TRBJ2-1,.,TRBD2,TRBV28,CASSLTSSGSYNEQFF,TGTGCCAGCAGTTTAACGTCTAGCGGGTCCTACAATGAGCAGTTCTTC
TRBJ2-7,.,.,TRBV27,CASSLMGRVYEQYF,TGTGCCAGCAGTTTAATGGGCAGGGTTTACGAGCAGTACTTC
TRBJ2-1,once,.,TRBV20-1,CSERSTDEQFF,TGCAGTGAACGTTCTACAGATGAGCAGTTCTTC
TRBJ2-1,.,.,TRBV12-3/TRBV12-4,CASSFGTFNEQFF,TGTGCCAGCAGTTTTGGGACTTTTAATGAGCAGTTCTTC
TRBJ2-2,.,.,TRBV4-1,CASSQRQGGGTGELFF,TGCGCCAGCAGCCAACGACAGGGAGGAGGAACCGGGGAGCTGTTTTTT
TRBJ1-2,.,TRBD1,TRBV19,CASSAGTEGPYYGYTF,TGTGCCAGTAGTGCCGGGACAGAAGGACCTTACTATGGCTACACCTTC